This T cell receptor beta chain was found in a study of T cell changes during pregnancy in multiple sclerosis. Data came from immunoSEQ multiplex PCR; TCRdb stores just in-frame clones and leaves some out. In the table there are some 52,000 clones, 85% to 95% of which are singletons. The sequence derives from a female donor with multiple sclerosis, enrolled in a pregnancy study. The sample consisted of CD4+ T cells from peripheral blood mononuclear cells, taken before pregnancy.

The CDR3 bases are TGTGCCAGCAGCTTGGTGGGACAGGGGAGAGAGACCCAGTACTTC. It specifies CASSLVGQGRETQYF. This chain connects TRBV5-5 to TRBJ2-5, with TRBD1 matching over 10 bases. Germline CDR1 SGHKS, CDR2 YYEKEE (reference sequence). V dropped 0 bases and J dropped 4; count of bases not matched to a gene: 3. This CDR3 contains 15 residues.